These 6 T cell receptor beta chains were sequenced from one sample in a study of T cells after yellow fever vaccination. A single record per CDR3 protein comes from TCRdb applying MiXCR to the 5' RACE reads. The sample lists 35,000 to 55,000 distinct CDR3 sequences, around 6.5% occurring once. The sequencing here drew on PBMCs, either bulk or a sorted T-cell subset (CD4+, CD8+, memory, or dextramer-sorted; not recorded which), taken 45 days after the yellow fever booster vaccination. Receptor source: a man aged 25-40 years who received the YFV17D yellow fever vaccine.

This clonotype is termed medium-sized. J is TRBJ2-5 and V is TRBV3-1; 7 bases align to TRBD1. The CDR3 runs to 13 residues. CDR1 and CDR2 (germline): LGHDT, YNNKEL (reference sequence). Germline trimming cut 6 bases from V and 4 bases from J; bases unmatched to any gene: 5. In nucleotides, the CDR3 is TGTGCCAGCAGGGGGACAGCCGGAGAGACCCAGTACTTC. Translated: CASRGTAGETQYF.

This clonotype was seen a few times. This chain's CDR3 is CASSTTDPPYEQYF. CDR3 sequence (DNA): TGTGCCAGCAGTACGACGGACCCTCCCTACGAGCAGTACTTC. The V gene is TRBV7-9, the J gene TRBJ2-7; unclear D gene. This CDR3 has 14 residues. Looked up from germline, CDR1 is SEHNR and CDR2 is FQNEAQ (reference sequence). The V end lost 6 bases, the J end lost 2 bases, and 14 bases lay between the germline ends.

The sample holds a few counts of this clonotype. The CDR3 reads CASSFWGESGNTIYF. CDR3 sequence (DNA): TGCGCCAGCAGCTTTTGGGGGGAGTCTGGAAACACCATATATTTT. The V and J genes are TRBV5-1 and TRBJ1-3; weak D call: TRBD1 (5 bases). V lost 2 bases and J lost 1, with 10 bases in between. The germline V gene has CDR1 SGHRS and CDR2 YFSETQ. The CDR3 totals 15 residues.

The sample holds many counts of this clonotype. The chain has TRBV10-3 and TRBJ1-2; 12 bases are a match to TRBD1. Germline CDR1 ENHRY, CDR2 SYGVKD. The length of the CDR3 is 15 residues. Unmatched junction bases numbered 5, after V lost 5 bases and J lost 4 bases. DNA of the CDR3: TGTGCCATCAGTTATGAGGGACAGGGGGCCTATGGCTACACCTTC. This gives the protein CAISYEGQGAYGYTF.

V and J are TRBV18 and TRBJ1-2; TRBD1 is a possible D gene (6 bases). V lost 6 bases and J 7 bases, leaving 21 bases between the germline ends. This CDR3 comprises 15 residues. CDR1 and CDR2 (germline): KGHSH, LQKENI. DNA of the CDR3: TGTGCCAGCTCCCCTCTTGAGGGGGTTACTCTTGGCTACACCTTC. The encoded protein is CASSPLEGVTLGYTF.

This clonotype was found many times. DNA for the CDR3: TGTGCCTGGAGGGGGGGAAGCGGGAGATTATACAATGAGCAGTTCTTC. It is translated as CAWRGGSGRLYNEQFF. The genes are TRBV30 and TRBJ2-1; TRBD2 aligns across 8 bases. This CDR3 has 16 residues. With V trimmed by 3 bases and J by 4 bases, 11 bases remained unmatched. Germline values: CDR1 GTSNPN, CDR2 SVGIG (reference sequence).